This TCR beta chain appears in the sequencing data of a study of cytomegalovirus exposure and HLA in healthy donors. Study conclusions and caveats: Reports described diagnosis of cytomegalovirus status by the classifier as highly specific and sensitive. First-cohort TCR clusters tended to co-occur in the 95 to 150 validation repertoires, a later analysis found. The study designated about 160 TCR beta chains cytomegalovirus-associated.

Sequencing used immunoSEQ multiplex PCR; TCRdb keeps in-frame clones, though not all of them. The repertoire holds around 150,000 clones, with about 89% as singletons. A single count supports this clone. Its cognate antigen is unknown. The donors were part of the validation cohort, which consisted of approximately 110 subjects and was separate from the first cohort of 670 or so subjects. This clonotype originated in a young woman in good health and CMV-seropositive. Material for sequencing was PBMCs.

The CDR3 DNA is TGTGCCAGCAGCTTCATGAACACTGAAGCTTTCTTT. Translating it yields CASSFMNTEAFF. The chain joins TRBV7-2 to TRBJ1-1; no reliable D call. This CDR3 is 12 amino acids long. Germline assignment: CDR1 SGHTA and CDR2 FQGNSA. The V and J ends lost 3 bases and 0 bases respectively, with 2 bases between them. The variable domain in full, completed from reference TRBV7-2 and TRBJ1-1, reads GAGVSQSPSNKVTEKGKDVELRCDPISGHTALYWYRQSLGQGLEFLIYFQGNSAPDKSGLPSDRFSAERTGGSVSTLTIQRTQQEDSAVYLCASSFMNTEAFFGQGTRLTVV.